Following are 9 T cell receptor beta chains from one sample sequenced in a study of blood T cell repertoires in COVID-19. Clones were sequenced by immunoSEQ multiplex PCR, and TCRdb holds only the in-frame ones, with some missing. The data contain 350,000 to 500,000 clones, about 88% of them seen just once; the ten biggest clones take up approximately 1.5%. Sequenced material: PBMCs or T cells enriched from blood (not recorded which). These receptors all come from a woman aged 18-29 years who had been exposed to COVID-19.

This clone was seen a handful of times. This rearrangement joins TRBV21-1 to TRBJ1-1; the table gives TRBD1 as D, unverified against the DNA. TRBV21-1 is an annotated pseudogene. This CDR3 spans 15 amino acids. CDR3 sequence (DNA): TGTGCCAGCAGCACTAGGGACAGCCCGAACACTGAAGCTTTCTTT. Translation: CASSTRDSPNTEAFF.

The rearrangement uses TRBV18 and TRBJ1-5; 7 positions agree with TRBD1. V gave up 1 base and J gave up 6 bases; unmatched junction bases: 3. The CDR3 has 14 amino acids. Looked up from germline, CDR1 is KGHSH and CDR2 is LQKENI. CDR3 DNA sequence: TGTGCCAGCTCACCACAGGGGGCCGGTCAGCCCCAGCATTTT. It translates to CASSPQGAGQPQHF.

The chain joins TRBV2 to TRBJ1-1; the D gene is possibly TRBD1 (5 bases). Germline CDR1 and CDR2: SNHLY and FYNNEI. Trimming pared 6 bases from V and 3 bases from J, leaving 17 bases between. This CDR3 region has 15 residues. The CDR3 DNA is TGTGCCAGCAGGCCCCGGGGCGCGGGGGACACTGAAGCTTTCTTT. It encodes CASRPRGAGDTEAFF.

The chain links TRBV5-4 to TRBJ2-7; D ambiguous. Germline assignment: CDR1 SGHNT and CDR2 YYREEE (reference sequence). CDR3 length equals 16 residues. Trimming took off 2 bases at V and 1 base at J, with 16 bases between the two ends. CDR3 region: CASSFPGRSGSYEQYF. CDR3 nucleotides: TGTGCCAGCAGCTTCCCAGGCAGGTCTGGTTCCTACGAGCAGTACTTC.

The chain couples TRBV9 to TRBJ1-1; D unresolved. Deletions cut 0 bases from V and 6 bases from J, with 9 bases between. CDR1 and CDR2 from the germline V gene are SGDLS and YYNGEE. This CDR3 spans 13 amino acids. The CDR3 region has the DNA TGTGCCAGCAGCGTAGGAGGGCGGGCTGAAGCTTTCTTT. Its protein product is CASSVGGRAEAFF. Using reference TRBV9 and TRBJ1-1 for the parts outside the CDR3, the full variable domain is DSGVTQTPKHLITATGQRVTLRCSPRSGDLSVYWYQQSLDQGLQFLIQYYNGEERAKGNILERFSAQQFPDLHSELNLSSLELGDSALYFCASSVGGRAEAFFGQGTRLTVV.

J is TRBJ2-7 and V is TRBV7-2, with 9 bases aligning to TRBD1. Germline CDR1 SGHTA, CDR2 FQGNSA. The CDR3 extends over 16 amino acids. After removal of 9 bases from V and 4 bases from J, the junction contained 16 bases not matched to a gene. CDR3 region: CASDPRLGQGEYEQYF. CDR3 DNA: TGTGCCAGTGACCCCAGGCTGGGACAGGGTGAATACGAGCAGTACTTC.

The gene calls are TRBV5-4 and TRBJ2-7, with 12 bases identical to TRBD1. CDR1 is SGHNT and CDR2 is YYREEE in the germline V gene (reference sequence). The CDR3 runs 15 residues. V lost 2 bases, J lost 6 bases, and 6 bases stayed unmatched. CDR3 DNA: TGTGCCAGCAGCTTAACCGGGACAGGGGGCCTCGAGCAGTACTTC. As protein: CASSLTGTGGLEQYF.

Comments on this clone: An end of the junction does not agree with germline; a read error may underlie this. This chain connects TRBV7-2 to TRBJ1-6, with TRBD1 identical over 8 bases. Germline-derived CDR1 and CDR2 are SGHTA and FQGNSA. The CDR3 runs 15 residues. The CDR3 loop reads CASSGQGAYNSPLHF. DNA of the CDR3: TGTGCCAGCAGCGGCCAGGGGGCCTACAATTCACCCCTCCACTTT.

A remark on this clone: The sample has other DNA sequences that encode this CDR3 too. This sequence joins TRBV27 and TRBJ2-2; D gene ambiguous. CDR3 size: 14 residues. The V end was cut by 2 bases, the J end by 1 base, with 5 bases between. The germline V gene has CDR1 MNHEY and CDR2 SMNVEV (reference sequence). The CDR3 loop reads CASSLGQNTGELFF. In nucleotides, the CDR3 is TGTGCCAGCAGTTTAGGGCAGAACACCGGGGAGCTGTTTTTT.